Each of the 30 T cell receptor beta chains below was sequenced from the same sample in a study of blood T cell repertoires in COVID-19. Only in-frame clones appear in the TCRdb table, and some are missing; sequencing was by immunoSEQ multiplex PCR. Among 400,000 or so clones listed, 70% to 90% were seen once. What was sequenced was peripheral blood. These receptors came from a human donor in a cohort sampled during active COVID-19.

Only one count was recorded for this clone. The rearrangement links TRBV28 to TRBJ1-2, with TRBD1 matching over 9 bases. Unmatched junction bases numbered 17, after V lost 3 bases and J lost 6 bases. The CDR3 has 18 residues. CDR1 is MDHEN and CDR2 is SYDVKM in the germline V gene. The CDR3 nucleotides read TGTGCCAGCAGTTTTCCGACGGGACAGGGAGGGAAACTTCATGGCTACACCTTC. Protein product: CASSFPTGQGGKLHGYTF.

The V call is TRBV28, the J call TRBJ1-2; possibly TRBD1 for D (5 bases). CDR3 length: 12 amino acids. The ends were cut back, 5 bases at V and 5 bases at J, with 9 bases in the middle. Looked up from germline, CDR1 is MDHEN and CDR2 is SYDVKM. The CDR3 is CASSPPGYGYTF. In nucleotides, the CDR3 is TGTGCCAGCAGTCCCCCAGGGTATGGCTACACCTTC.

The chain couples TRBV6-2 or TRBV6-3 to TRBJ2-2; 13 nucleotides match TRBD2. Germline lookup yields CDR1 MNHEY and CDR2 SVGEGT. The V gene end was trimmed by 4 bases and the J gene end by 6 bases; junction bases not matched to a gene: 8. CDR3 size: 17 residues. The CDR3 nucleotides read TGTGCCAGCAGTTTACTAGCGGGGGGGCCTCCCGCCGGGGAGCTGTTTTTT. Its protein is CASSLLAGGPPAGELFF.

The chain has TRBV7-2 and TRBJ1-1; D is unclear. Germline CDR1 and CDR2: SGHTA and FQGNSA. Between the trimmed V and J ends, which lost 5 bases and 1 base, there was a span of 11 bases. CDR3 size: 14 residues. The CDR3 sequence is CASSPRVKNTEAFF. As DNA, the CDR3 is TGTGCCAGCAGCCCCCGGGTCAAGAACACTGAAGCTTTCTTT.

This clone was picked up one time. The chain employs TRBV7-8 and TRBJ2-1; D may be TRBD2 (6 bases). V gave up 5 bases and J gave up 5 bases, with 13 bases separating them. The germline V gene encodes CDR1 SGHVS and CDR2 FQNEAQ. The CDR3 runs 14 residues. CDR3 loop: CASSQGGVDNEQFF. The CDR3 nucleotides read TGTGCCAGCAGCCAGGGAGGCGTGGACAATGAGCAGTTCTTC.

The chain joins TRBV15 to TRBJ2-2; no clear D gene. This CDR3 is built from 18 residues. CDR1 LNHNV and CDR2 YYDKDF come from the germline V gene (reference sequence). V was shortened by 1 base and J by 1 base, with 16 bases between the two germline ends. In DNA form, the CDR3 reads TGTGCCACCAGCAGAGGCAGGTCTGGCCTTAAGAACACCGGGGAGCTGTTTTTT. Its translation: CATSRGRSGLKNTGELFF.

V is TRBV6-5 and J is TRBJ2-2; 8 bases match TRBD1. Germline CDR1 is MNHEY and CDR2 is SVGAGI. CDR3 length: 15 amino acids. The V segment lost 6 bases and the J segment 5 bases; nucleotides outside the gene matches: 8. CDR3 sequence: CASRSGTGWTGELFF. Written as DNA, the CDR3 is TGTGCCAGCAGATCGGGGACAGGATGGACCGGGGAGCTGTTTTTT.

This clone was detected once. The chain links TRBV24-1 to TRBJ2-4; 8 nucleotides agree with TRBD1. Germline CDR1 reads KGHDR; CDR2 reads SFDVKD. This CDR3 has 14 residues. V shed 3 bases, J shed 9 bases, and the junction held 6 bases outside the gene matches. DNA of the CDR3: TGTGCCACCAGTGATGGAGGGACAGGAAGCATTCAGTACTTC. This codes for CATSDGGTGSIQYF.

The CDR3 coding sequence is TGTGCCAGCAGCCAAAACAGGGGCAACTCTGGAAACACCATATATTTT. Its protein product is CASSQNRGNSGNTIYF. The V gene is TRBV7-9, the J gene TRBJ1-3; 7 positions agree with TRBD1. Germline CDR1 and CDR2: SEHNR and FQNEAQ (reference sequence). CDR3 length equals 16 residues. V shed 5 bases and J 0 bases; nucleotides not matched to a gene: 7.

V and J are TRBV28 and TRBJ2-1; weak D call: TRBD2 (5 bases). Germline CDR1 reads MDHEN; CDR2 reads SYDVKM. V lost 6 bases and J 0 bases, leaving 12 bases between the germline ends. This CDR3 has 15 amino acids. The CDR3 nucleotides are TGTGCCAGCAGAGAAAGCGGTACCTCCTACAATGAGCAGTTCTTC. Its translation is CASRESGTSYNEQFF.

The J gene is TRBJ1-2, the V gene TRBV7-2, with D possibly matching TRBD1 (5 bases). Germline V gene lookup returns CDR1 SGHTA and CDR2 FQGNSA. The CDR3 has 16 amino acids. With 0 bases removed from V and 2 bases from J, the gap between germline ends came to 13 bases. CDR3 DNA: TGTGCCAGCAGCTTAGCCGGGGGGGGGTGGAACTATGGCTACACCTTC. Residues: CASSLAGGGWNYGYTF.

The chain's CDR3 is CAWRDDRGGNTIYF. The CDR3 nucleotides are TGTGCCTGGAGAGATGACAGGGGAGGAAACACCATATATTTT. The chain combines TRBV30 with TRBJ1-3; 8 bases are a match to TRBD1. The CDR3 length is 14 residues. With 3 bases clipped from V and 4 bases from J, the junction kept 5 bases outside the gene matches. The germline CDR1 and CDR2 sequences are GTSNPN and SVGIG (reference sequence).

This chain joins TRBV6-5 and TRBJ1-2; D might be TRBD1 (5 bases). This CDR3 contains 13 residues. Germline lookup yields CDR1 MNHEY and CDR2 SVGAGI. The V gene lost 7 bases and the J gene lost 0 bases, with 9 bases spanning the gap. CDR3 sequence: CASTPGANYGYTF. The CDR3 nucleotides read TGTGCCAGCACCCCGGGGGCTAACTATGGCTACACCTTC.

The rearrangement uses TRBV5-6 and TRBJ1-5; D unresolved. V dropped 0 bases and J dropped 2 bases, with 9 bases sitting between them. Germline CDR1 SGHDT, CDR2 YYEEEE. This CDR3 is 15 amino acids long. CDR3 residues: CASSLGPTGNQPQHF. The DNA of the CDR3 is TGTGCCAGCAGCTTGGGCCCTACTGGCAATCAGCCCCAGCATTTT.

V is TRBV11-3 and J is TRBJ2-7; 11 positions match TRBD2. Trimming removed 0 bases from V and 3 bases from J; junction bases left unmatched: 7. Germline-derived CDR1 and CDR2 are SGHNT and YENEEA. This CDR3 comprises 17 residues. In DNA form, the CDR3 reads TGTGCCAGCAGCTTAGAAGTAGCGGGAGGGCCGGGCTACGAGCAGTACTTC. Protein: CASSLEVAGGPGYEQYF.

This clone was recorded a few times. The chain employs TRBV10-3 and TRBJ1-5; D possibly corresponds to TRBD1 (5 bases). Germline CDR1 reads ENHRY; CDR2 reads SYGVKD. CDR3 length: 15 residues. V was shortened by 3 bases and J by 2 bases, with 11 bases between the two germline ends. The CDR3 sequence is CAISEIARGNQPQHF. CDR3 DNA: TGTGCCATCAGTGAAATAGCCAGGGGCAATCAGCCCCAGCATTTT.

This clone has a single count. The rearrangement joins TRBV30 to TRBJ2-6; D gene uncertain. Germline CDR1 and CDR2: GTSNPN and SVGIG (reference sequence). The length of the CDR3 is 15 residues. The V end was cut by 0 bases, the J end by 0 bases, with 6 bases between. The CDR3 here is CAWSVYISGANVLTF. The CDR3 DNA sequence: TGTGCCTGGAGTGTTTATATCTCTGGGGCCAACGTCCTGACTTTC.

The V and J genes are TRBV3-1 (or the pseudogene TRBV3-2) and TRBJ2-1; D is possibly TRBD2 (5 bases). The germline V and J ends were trimmed by 2 bases and 9 bases, with 11 bases remaining between them. The CDR3 consists of 13 residues. Germline V gene sequence: CDR1 LGHDT, CDR2 YNNKEL (reference sequence). The CDR3 DNA reads TGTGCCAGCAGCCAAACGACTACGGGTGAGCAGTTCTTC. This sequence encodes CASSQTTTGEQFF.

Note on this clone: The same CDR3 can be traced to other DNA sequences in this sample. The rearrangement uses TRBV5-6 and TRBJ1-1; D may be TRBD1 (5 bases). V was cut by 4 bases and J by 3 bases, with 7 bases left in between. Per the germline V gene, CDR1 is SGHDT and CDR2 is YYEEEE. The CDR3 is 12 residues long. CDR3: CASSPGDTEAFF. Here the CDR3 DNA reads TGTGCCAGCAGCCCGGGGGACACTGAAGCTTTCTTT.

The genes are TRBV5-1 and TRBJ1-6, with TRBD1 matching 7 bases. Germline-derived CDR1 and CDR2 are SGHRS and YFSETQ. V lost 0 bases and J lost 6; bases outside the gene matches: 3. There are 15 residues in the CDR3. The CDR3 region has the DNA TGCGCCAGCAGCTTGGTGTCAGGGGGTAATTCACCCCTCCACTTT. Amino acid sequence: CASSLVSGGNSPLHF.

This clone was seen a handful of times. The gene calls are TRBV9 and TRBJ1-6; tentatively, D is TRBD1 (6 bases). The V and J ends lost 3 bases and 7 bases respectively, with 17 bases between them. The CDR3 has 16 residues. Germline CDR1 and CDR2: SGDLS and YYNGEE. The CDR3 loop reads CASSADTGFMNSPLHF. CDR3 bases: TGTGCCAGCAGCGCCGACACAGGGTTTATGAATTCACCCCTCCACTTT.

This clone has a handful of counts. Other DNA sequences in this sample translate to the same CDR3. This chain uses TRBV2 with TRBJ2-2; D not resolved. The CDR3 consists of 14 residues. In germline, CDR1 is SNHLY, CDR2 FYNNEI. Trimming took off 1 base at V and 2 bases at J, with 5 bases between the two ends. The chain's CDR3 is CASSEGRNTGELFF. CDR3 DNA: TGTGCCAGCAGTGAAGGGAGAAACACCGGGGAGCTGTTTTTT.

The table lists this clone with a count of one. The chain couples TRBV5-5 to TRBJ1-1; D gene uncertain. V gave up 0 bases and J gave up 7 bases, with 10 bases separating them. The CDR3 sequence is 13 residues long. Germline CDR1 SGHKS, CDR2 YYEKEE (reference sequence). The CDR3 reads CASSLGLGSEAFF. The CDR3, as DNA: TGTGCCAGCAGCTTGGGGTTAGGGAGTGAAGCTTTCTTT.

The rearrangement links TRBV2 to TRBJ1-4; weak D call: TRBD1 (6 bases). V dropped 6 bases and J dropped 3 bases, with 11 bases sitting between them. This CDR3 spans 14 amino acids. Germline V gene sequence: CDR1 SNHLY, CDR2 FYNNEI. CDR3 region: CASRPDSSNEKLFF. The CDR3 DNA sequence: TGTGCCAGCAGGCCGGACAGTTCTAATGAAAAACTGTTTTTT.

This clone was seen a single time. This sequence joins TRBV19 and TRBJ1-1; no definite D call. Trimming removed 4 bases at V and 0 bases at J, with 9 bases between. Germline assignment: CDR1 LNHDA and CDR2 SQIVND (reference sequence). This CDR3 is 14 amino acids long. CDR3 amino acids: CASSTMTVNTEAFF. CDR3 bases: TGTGCCAGTAGTACGATGACTGTGAACACTGAAGCTTTCTTT.

The table lists this clone with a count of one. V gene TRBV28 combines with J gene TRBJ2-1; TRBD1 matches at 7 bases. The germline gives CDR1 MDHEN, CDR2 SYDVKM. This CDR3 contains 16 residues. The J segment lost 5 bases and the V segment lost 6 bases, leaving 13 bases of the junction unmatched. The CDR3 sequence: CASRTGQGVSHNEQFF. CDR3 in DNA: TGTGCCAGCAGGACTGGGCAGGGGGTAAGCCACAATGAGCAGTTCTTC.

The chain uses TRBV6-5 and TRBJ2-7; D possibly corresponds to TRBD2 (6 bases). With 8 bases removed from V and 4 bases from J, the gap between germline ends came to 18 bases. The CDR3 contains 14 residues. Germline V CDR1 and CDR2: MNHEY, SVGAGI. The DNA for the CDR3 is TGTGCCAGCGCGAACGGGAGAGCCAGGTACGAGCAGTACTTC. It codes for CASANGRARYEQYF.

V usage is TRBV18 and J usage is TRBJ1-1; 8 bases map to TRBD1. The CDR3 runs 15 residues. The germline V gene has CDR1 KGHSH and CDR2 LQKENI. J lost 1 base, V lost 0 bases, and 1 base had no gene match. For the CDR3, the DNA is TGTGCCAGCTCACCACCCGGGACAGGGAACACTGAAGCTTTCTTT. The encoded protein is CASSPPGTGNTEAFF.

The V and J genes are TRBV5-1 and TRBJ2-2; D is uncertain. The CDR3 runs to 15 residues. V lost 0 bases and J lost 9, with 15 bases in between. The germline V gene encodes CDR1 SGHRS and CDR2 YFSETQ. The CDR3 reads CASSLGLDLKWELFF. CDR3 in DNA: TGCGCCAGCAGCTTGGGCCTAGACCTCAAGTGGGAGCTGTTTTTT.

Of note for this clone: The same CDR3 arises from other DNA sequences in this sample as well. The CDR3 here is CASSPDSYGYTF. The CDR3 region has the DNA TGCGCCAGCAGCCCGGACAGTTATGGCTACACCTTC. This sequence joins TRBV5-1 and TRBJ1-2; D is possibly TRBD1 (6 bases). There are 12 residues in the CDR3. From germline, CDR1 is SGHRS and CDR2 YFSETQ. Trimming pared 4 bases from V and 5 bases from J, leaving 9 bases between.